The entry below gives a single T cell receptor (beta chain) sequence along with its context. This sample stems from a study of cytomegalovirus exposure and HLA in healthy donors. CDR3 length: 14 residues. J was trimmed by 4 bases and V by 4 bases; bases with no gene match: 4. Germline CDR1 SGDLS, CDR2 YYNGEE. PCR involved 60 Vbeta and 13 Jbeta primers. TCRdb's table, derived via immunoSEQ multiplex PCR, lists solely in-frame clones and lacks some. The sample lists tens of thousands of clones; about 81% were seen once. Sample: PBMCs. V usage is TRBV9 and J usage is TRBJ1-5; 8 bases fit TRBD1. This TCR was sampled from a woman between 35 and 50 years old in good health and CMV-seronegative. The CDR3 bases are TGTGCCAGCAGCTTGACAGGGGAAAATCAGCCCCAGCATTTT. Residues: CASSLTGENQPQHF.